The clone carrying this T cell receptor beta chain was counted a single time. Its antigen is still unknown. The entry originates in a study of cytomegalovirus exposure and HLA in healthy donors. The assay was immunoSEQ multiplex PCR, and TCRdb's table has in-frame clones only and misses some. The sample lists 65,000 to 75,000 clones; under 96% were seen once. Study-wide findings and caveats: Using the classifier, cytomegalovirus status was reportedly diagnosed with high specificity and sensitivity. The majority of TCR sequences were rare, yet some public TCRs appeared in many donors. CMV antigen specificity was confirmed in vitro for three CMV-associated chains.

The trim removed 4 bases at V and 3 bases at J, leaving 8 bases unmatched. Germline V gives CDR1 SGDLS, CDR2 YYNGEE. The CDR3 consists of 15 residues. The sample was PBMCs. The genes are TRBV9 and TRBJ2-7; 9 bases line up with TRBD1. This sequence originates from a woman younger than 30 in good health and CMV-seropositive. CDR3 protein: CASSLRGQGGYEQYF. The DNA of the CDR3 is TGTGCCAGCAGCCTCCGGGGACAGGGCGGCTACGAGCAGTACTTC.